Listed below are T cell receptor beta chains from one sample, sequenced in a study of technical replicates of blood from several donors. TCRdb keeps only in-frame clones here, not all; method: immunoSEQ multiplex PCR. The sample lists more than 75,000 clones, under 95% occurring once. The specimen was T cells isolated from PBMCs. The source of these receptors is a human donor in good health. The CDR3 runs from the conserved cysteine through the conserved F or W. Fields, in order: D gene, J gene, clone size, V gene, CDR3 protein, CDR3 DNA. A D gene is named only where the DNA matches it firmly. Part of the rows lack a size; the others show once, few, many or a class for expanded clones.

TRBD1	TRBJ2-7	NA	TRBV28	CASRDRGYEQYF	TGTGCCAGCCGGGACAGGGGTTACGAGCAGTACTTC
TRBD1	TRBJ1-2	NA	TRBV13	CASSLGRQGYGYTF	TGTGCCAGCAGCTTGGGGAGACAGGGCTATGGCTACACCTTC
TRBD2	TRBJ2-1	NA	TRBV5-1	CASSLEAGGLGSYNEQFF	TGCGCCAGCAGCTTGGAAGCGGGAGGGTTGGGCTCCTACAATGAGCAGTTCTTC
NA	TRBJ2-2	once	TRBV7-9	CASSFFEGETTGELFF	TGTGCCAGCAGCTTTTTTGAGGGAGAAACCACCGGGGAGCTGTTTTTT
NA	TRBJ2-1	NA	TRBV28	CASSAGSVLPAYNEQFF	TGTGCCAGCAGCGCCGGTTCGGTACTTCCCGCCTACAATGAGCAGTTCTTC
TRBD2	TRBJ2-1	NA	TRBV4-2	CASSTSGGNEQFF	TGTGCCAGCAGCACTAGCGGGGGCAATGAGCAGTTCTTC
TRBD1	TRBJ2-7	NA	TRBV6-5	CASSPDRGLGEQYF	TGTGCCAGCAGTCCGGACAGGGGGCTTGGCGAGCAGTACTTC
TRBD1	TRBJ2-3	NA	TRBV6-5	CASSLQGAVTDTQYF	TGTGCCAGCAGTTTACAGGGGGCAGTAACAGATACGCAGTATTTT
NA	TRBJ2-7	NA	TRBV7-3	CASSLAGGLLYEQYF	TGTGCCAGCAGCCTAGCCGGGGGGCTCCTATACGAGCAGTACTTC
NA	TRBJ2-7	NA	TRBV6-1	CASSEAFTYEQYF	TGTGCCAGCAGTGAAGCGTTCACCTACGAGCAGTACTTC
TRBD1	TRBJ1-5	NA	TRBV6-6	CASSYSGQVPNQPQHF	TGTGCCAGCAGTTACTCGGGACAGGTCCCGAATCAGCCCCAGCATTTT
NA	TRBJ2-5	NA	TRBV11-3	CASSLWGPETQYF	TGTGCCAGCAGCTTATGGGGGCCAGAGACCCAGTACTTC
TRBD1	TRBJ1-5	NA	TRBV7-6	CASSLVGGSSNQPQHF	TGTGCCAGCAGCTTAGTAGGGGGCTCTAGCAATCAGCCCCAGCATTTT
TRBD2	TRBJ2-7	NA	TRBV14	CASSHRHLTTSGRAYYEQYF	TGTGCCAGCAGCCACCGCCACCTTACGACTAGCGGGAGAGCCTACTACGAGCAGTACTTC
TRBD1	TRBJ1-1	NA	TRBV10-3	CATDDRENTEAFF	TGTGCCACAGATGACAGGGAGAACACTGAAGCTTTCTTT
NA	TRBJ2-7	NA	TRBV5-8	CASIRDAYEQYF	TGTGCCAGCATCCGGGATGCCTACGAGCAGTACTTC
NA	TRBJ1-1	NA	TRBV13	CASSFGTGRTEAFF	TGTGCCAGCAGCTTCGGGACCGGGAGGACTGAAGCTTTCTTT
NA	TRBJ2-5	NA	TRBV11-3	CASSLLRTQETQYF	TGTGCCAGCAGCTTACTACGGACTCAAGAGACCCAGTACTTC
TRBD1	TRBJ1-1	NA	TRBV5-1	CASSIDRVNTEAFF	TGCGCCAGCAGCATTGACAGGGTGAACACTGAAGCTTTCTTT
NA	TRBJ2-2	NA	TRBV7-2	CASSSPDFYTGELFF	TGTGCCAGCAGCTCGCCGGACTTTTACACCGGGGAGCTGTTTTTT